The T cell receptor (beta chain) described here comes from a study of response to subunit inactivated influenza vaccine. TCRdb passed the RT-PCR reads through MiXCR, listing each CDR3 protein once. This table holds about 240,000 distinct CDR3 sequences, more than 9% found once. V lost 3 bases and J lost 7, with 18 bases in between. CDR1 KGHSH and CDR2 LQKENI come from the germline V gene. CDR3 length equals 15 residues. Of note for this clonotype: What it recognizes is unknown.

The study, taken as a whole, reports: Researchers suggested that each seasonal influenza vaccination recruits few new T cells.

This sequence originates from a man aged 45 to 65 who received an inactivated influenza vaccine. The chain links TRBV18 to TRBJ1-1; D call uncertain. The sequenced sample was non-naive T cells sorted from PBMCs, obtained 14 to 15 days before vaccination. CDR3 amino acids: CASSPVPEGIGEAFF. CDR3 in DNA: TGTGCCAGCTCACCGGTCCCGGAGGGCATCGGTGAAGCTTTCTTT.